Sequencing of this T cell receptor (beta chain) was carried out in a study of cytomegalovirus exposure and HLA in healthy donors. Study-level results: In presence/absence analyses, roughly uniform sequencing depth across donors was assumed. The study labeled 180 or so TCR beta chains cytomegalovirus-associated. Later work associated fewer than 20,000 TCR beta sequences with HLA alleles at 0.05 false discovery rate. Generally TCR sequences proved uncommon, though certain public TCRs appeared in numerous donors.

The CDR3 runs to 15 residues. The V gene's germline CDR1 is MNHEY and CDR2 SVGAGI. The V segment lost 4 bases and the J segment 5 bases; nucleotides outside the gene matches: 6. This clone was seen a single time. Its antigen is not identified. PCR primers comprised 60 Vbeta and 13 Jbeta primers. Clones were sequenced by immunoSEQ multiplex PCR, and TCRdb holds only the in-frame ones, with some missing. The sample includes about 170,000 clones, around four fifths of them seen just once. The clonotype was recovered from a female donor in good health and CMV-seronegative. The rearrangement joins TRBV6-5 to TRBJ2-7, with 12 bases that match TRBD2. The sample comprised PBMCs. CDR3 region: CASSFSSGRAHEQYF. The CDR3 DNA sequence: TGTGCCAGCAGTTTTTCTAGCGGGAGGGCCCACGAGCAGTACTTC.